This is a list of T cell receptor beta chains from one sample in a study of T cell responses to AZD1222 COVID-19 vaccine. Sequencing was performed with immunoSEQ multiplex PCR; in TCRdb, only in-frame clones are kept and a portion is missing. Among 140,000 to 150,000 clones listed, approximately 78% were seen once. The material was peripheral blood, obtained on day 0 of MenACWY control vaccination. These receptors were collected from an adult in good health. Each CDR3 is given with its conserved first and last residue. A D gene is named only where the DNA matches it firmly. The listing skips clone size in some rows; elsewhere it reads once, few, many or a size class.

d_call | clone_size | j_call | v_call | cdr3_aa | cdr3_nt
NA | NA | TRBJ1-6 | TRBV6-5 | CASSYHGSPLHF | TGTGCCAGCAGTTACCACGGTTCACCCCTCCACTTT
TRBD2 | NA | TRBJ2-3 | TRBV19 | CASSMVAGSTDTQYF | TGTGCCAGTAGTATGGTAGCGGGGAGCACAGATACGCAGTATTTT
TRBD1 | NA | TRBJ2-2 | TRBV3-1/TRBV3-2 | CASSQYDRGRTGELFF | TGTGCCAGCAGCCAGTACGACAGGGGCCGGACCGGGGAGCTGTTTTTT
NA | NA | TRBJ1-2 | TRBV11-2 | CASSFRPDYGYTF | TGTGCCAGCAGCTTTCGCCCAGACTATGGCTACACCTTC
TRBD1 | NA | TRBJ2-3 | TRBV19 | CASNSRQGTDTQYF | TGTGCCAGTAACTCGCGACAGGGGACAGATACGCAGTATTTT
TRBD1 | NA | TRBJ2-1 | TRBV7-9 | CASSRTGGHEQFF | TGTGCCAGCAGCAGGACAGGGGGCCATGAGCAGTTCTTC
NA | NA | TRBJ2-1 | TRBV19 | CASSPQSLNEQFF | TGTGCCAGTAGTCCCCAATCCTTAAATGAGCAGTTCTTC
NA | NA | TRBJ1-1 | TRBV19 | CASSPSGASAEAFF | TGTGCCAGTAGTCCGTCTGGGGCCAGCGCTGAAGCTTTCTTT
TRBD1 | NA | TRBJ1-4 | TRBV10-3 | CAISEPGTEANEKLFF | TGTGCCATCAGTGAGCCTGGGACAGAAGCTAATGAAAAACTGTTTTTT
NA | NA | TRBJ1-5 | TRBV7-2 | CASGSEFSNQPQHF | TGTGCCAGCGGTTCCGAGTTTAGCAATCAGCCCCAGCATTTT
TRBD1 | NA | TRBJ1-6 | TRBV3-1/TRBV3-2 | CASSQVGQGGSPLHF | TGTGCCAGCAGCCAAGTTGGACAGGGGGGTTCACCCCTCCACTTT
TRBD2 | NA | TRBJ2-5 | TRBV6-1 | CASCEVAGGARLAQYF | TGTGCCAGCTGTGAGGTAGCGGGGGGGGCCCGATTGGCCCAGTACTTC
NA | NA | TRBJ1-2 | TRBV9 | CASMTAYYGYTF | TGTGCCAGCATGACAGCCTACTATGGCTACACCTTC
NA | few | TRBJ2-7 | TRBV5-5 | CASTVEARRGPIYEQYF | TGTGCCAGCACCGTCGAAGCCAGGAGGGGCCCAATATACGAGCAGTACTTC
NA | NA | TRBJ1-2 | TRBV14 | CASSQGGTYYGYTF | TGTGCCAGCAGCCAAGGGGGCACTTACTATGGCTACACCTTC